These 10 T cell receptor beta chains were sequenced from one sample in a study of response to subunit inactivated influenza vaccine. TCRdb ran MiXCR on the RT-PCR reads and lists one entry per CDR3 protein. The profile shows under 800,000 distinct CDR3 sequences, approximately 15% of them singletons. The sample consisted of PBMCs from blood, taken around 15 days before vaccination. These receptors originate from a man aged 50-59 years who received an inactivated influenza vaccine.

This clonotype was seen only a few times. For the CDR3, the DNA is TGTGCCAGCAGCTTAGCGGGACAGGGGGCGAGAAATGAGCAGTTCTTC. This codes for CASSLAGQGARNEQFF. This chain uses TRBV11-2 with TRBJ2-1; 12 bases are a match to TRBD1. From germline, CDR1 is SGHAT and CDR2 FQNNGV. The CDR3 is 16 amino acids. V lost 1 base to trimming and J lost 7 bases; unmatched junction nucleotides: 5. The full variable domain, its missing parts supplied by reference TRBV11-2 and TRBJ2-1, is EAGVAQSPRYKIIEKRQSVAFWCNPISGHATLYWYQQILGQGPKLLIQFQNNGVVDDSQLPKDRFSAERLKGVDSTLKIQPAKLEDSAVYLCASSLAGQGARNEQFFGPGTRLTVL.

The chain combines TRBV2 with TRBJ2-7, with D tentatively TRBD1 (5 bases). The CDR3 contains 14 residues. V was shortened by 0 bases and J by 3 bases, with 9 bases between the two germline ends. CDR1 is SNHLY and CDR2 is FYNNEI in the germline V gene. The CDR3 here is CASSEARQHYEQYF. Written as DNA, the CDR3 is TGTGCCAGCAGTGAAGCCCGACAGCACTACGAGCAGTACTTC.

The V call is TRBV10-3, the J call TRBJ2-5; the D is unclear. The CDR3 loop spans 13 amino acids. The V gene lost 8 bases and the J gene lost 2 bases, with 12 bases spanning the gap. Germline CDR1 ENHRY, CDR2 SYGVKD. The CDR3, as DNA: TGTGCCATCGCGAACAGCCAGCAAGAGACCCAGTACTTC. Translated, it gives CAIANSQQETQYF.

The chain is built from TRBV28 and TRBJ2-1, with D possibly matching TRBD1 (6 bases). V was pared by 7 bases and J by 1 base, with 11 bases between. This CDR3 region has 14 residues. Germline V gene lookup returns CDR1 MDHEN and CDR2 SYDVKM. The chain's CDR3 is CASNTRGSYNEQFF. The DNA for the CDR3 is TGTGCCAGCAATACCAGGGGATCCTACAATGAGCAGTTCTTC.

For the CDR3, the DNA is TGCGCCAGCAGCCAAGATTCGCTGAACCTCCTACCCAAAAACATTCAGTACTTC. This sequence encodes CASSQDSLNLLPKNIQYF. The chain has TRBV4-3 and TRBJ2-4; D is unclear. The CDR3 runs 18 residues. Germline CDR1 LGHNA, CDR2 YSLEER. V was cut by 0 bases and J by 2 bases, with 17 bases left in between.

In regard to this clonotype: The junction shows a germline mismatch at one end, possibly a read error. The chain is built from TRBV4-2 and TRBJ2-3; no clear D. Germline CDR1 and CDR2: LGHNA and YNFKEQ. The length of the CDR3 is 16 residues. In DNA form, the CDR3 reads TGCGCCAGCAGCCAAGATGGGCGGTCTGGCACAGATACGCAGTATTTT. Translated: CASSQDGRSGTDTQYF.

The V and J genes are TRBV7-2 and TRBJ2-7, with D maybe TRBD2 (5 bases). Trimming removed 1 base from V and 4 bases from J, with 11 bases in between. The CDR3 extends over 14 amino acids. The germline CDR1 and CDR2 sequences are SGHTA and FQGNSA. The CDR3 DNA follows: TGTGCCAGCAGCTTAGAACCTAGCTTTTACGAGCAGTACTTC. Its translation is CASSLEPSFYEQYF.

This clonotype has just a few counts. The chain recombines TRBV5-1 with TRBJ1-5; D not resolved. The germline V and J ends were trimmed by 0 bases and 7 bases, with 8 bases remaining between them. CDR3 length equals 13 residues. The germline CDR1 and CDR2 sequences are SGHRS and YFSETQ. DNA of the CDR3: TGCGCCAGCAGCTTGGTGCCAGAACAGCCCCAGCATTTT. Translation: CASSLVPEQPQHF.

V and J are TRBV12-3 or TRBV12-4 and TRBJ1-1, with no clear D. The CDR3 spans 11 residues. The V end was cut by 6 bases, the J end by 6 bases, with 8 bases between. CDR3 region: CASSLTAEAFF. In DNA form, the CDR3 reads TGTGCCAGCAGCCTAACTGCTGAAGCTTTCTTT.

In this sample, this clonotype turned up a few times. V is TRBV11-2 and J is TRBJ2-1; 14 bases agree with TRBD2. This CDR3 contains 18 residues. Germline trimming cut 1 base from V and 8 bases from J; bases unmatched to any gene: 10. CDR1 SGHAT and CDR2 FQNNGV come from the germline V gene. CDR3 DNA: TGTGCCAGCAGCTTAGGGGGGTTAGGGACTAGCGGGAGAGATGAGCAGTTCTTC. It is translated as CASSLGGLGTSGRDEQFF.